These T cell receptor beta chains were read from a single sample in a study of blood T cell repertoires in COVID-19. Here immunoSEQ multiplex PCR was the method, and the copy in TCRdb shows in-frame clones only, minus some. The sample carries more than 150,000 clones, approximately 84% recorded once. Sequencing was performed on PBMCs or T cells enriched from blood (not recorded which). Receptor source: a woman in her fifties or sixties who had recovered from COVID-19. CDR3s leave out the opening cysteine and the closing phenylalanine or tryptophan. The size of a clone is reported for some rows only, either as once, few or many, or as a class for expanded clones.

clone_size j_call v_call cdr3_aa
- TRBJ1-2 TRBV28 ASSPGDNYGYT
- TRBJ2-1 TRBV5-1 ASSLDRENEQF
few TRBJ1-6 TRBV3-1/TRBV3-2 ASSPSRDSPLH
- TRBJ2-1 TRBV10-1 ASSVLRTSNEQF
- TRBJ2-2 TRBV18 ASSPRQGDGELF
- TRBJ2-7 TRBV27 ASSSIRDRARVLSYGVYEQY
- TRBJ1-4 TRBV28 ASSFSGGGVTNEKLF
- TRBJ2-2 TRBV24-1 ATSDRTGKMVGELF
- TRBJ2-3 TRBV28 ASSPRQGSGDTQY
- TRBJ1-1 TRBV18 ASSATGTTNTEAF
once TRBJ1-6 TRBV6-5 ASSYSYSRGNSPLH
once TRBJ1-3 TRBV2 ASSDRVRLTLSGNTIY
- TRBJ1-1 TRBV9 ASSRQLNTEAF
- TRBJ1-1 TRBV30 AWSVSGPLVAF
- TRBJ1-5 TRBV7-2 ASSLGANQPQH
- TRBJ1-2 TRBV6-2/TRBV6-3 ASSYRGRTYGYT
once TRBJ1-2 TRBV5-4 ASSLGQGTTIST
once TRBJ1-5 TRBV6-6 ASSQGASFFENQPQH
- TRBJ1-1 TRBV7-9 ASSLDDRVTEAF
- TRBJ2-7 TRBV4-3 ASSQNTGGTYEQY
- TRBJ2-5 TRBV18 ASSLQGGETQY
- TRBJ2-7 TRBV2 ASNGDRGSEEQY
- TRBJ1-3 TRBV5-1 ASSARTGAGNTIY
- TRBJ2-5 TRBV7-9 ASSFRSPTQETQY
- TRBJ1-1 TRBV5-4 ASSQDRWTEAF
- TRBJ2-1 TRBV27 ASMADAARKQF
- TRBJ2-5 TRBV9 ASSVEDGGTQY
once TRBJ2-1 TRBV7-2 ASSLATSGRDNEQF
- TRBJ1-4 TRBV5-1 ASSLDRGLTNEKLF
- TRBJ1-2 TRBV28 ASSFLGGTKIYGYT
- TRBJ2-1 TRBV10-2 ASSVYRGSYNEQF
few TRBJ2-7 TRBV18 ASSPPRLAGVHEQY
- TRBJ2-7 TRBV29-1 SVVGTGSYEQY
- TRBJ1-1 TRBV5-5 ASSYGTDTEAF
- TRBJ2-7 TRBV13 ASSPLGVAGTYEQY
- TRBJ2-2 TRBV6-5 ASSYAKTGITGELF
- TRBJ1-5 TRBV5-1 ASSLPDSDSNQPQH
once TRBJ1-2 TRBV24-1 ATSDREVYGYT
- TRBJ1-2 TRBV23-1 ASSRYPLGRLTNYGYT
- TRBJ1-1 TRBV5-6 ASSWIQGGTEAF
- TRBJ1-3 TRBV7-9 ASSGRDREDGTIY
once TRBJ2-1 TRBV2 ASRLLAGGGYNEQF
- TRBJ1-2 TRBV19 ASSMDRDRVWYGYT
- TRBJ1-1 TRBV19 ASSPRQGRSTEAF
- TRBJ1-2 TRBV6-1 ASSEFSGYT
few TRBJ2-3 TRBV7-2 ASSRTSGTDTQY
- TRBJ2-1 TRBV12-1 ASSFPSGSYNEQF
few TRBJ1-1 TRBV6-1 ASSENRRPTEAF
- TRBJ1-6 TRBV11-3 ASTFADTFNSALH
- TRBJ1-2 TRBV27 ASSGRGLGGYT
- TRBJ2-3 TRBV27 ASSLAGPFSTDTQY
- TRBJ2-7 TRBV5-1 ASSLASGTNSYEQY
- TRBJ2-7 TRBV29-1 SVVPSGGSYEQY
once TRBJ2-2 TRBV9 ASSDRQGPNTGELF
- TRBJ1-2 TRBV18 ASSPGQVEADGYT
- TRBJ1-6 TRBV6-1 ASSEGGRSSYNSPLH
- TRBJ1-3 TRBV3-1/TRBV3-2 ASSQTGGSSGNTIY